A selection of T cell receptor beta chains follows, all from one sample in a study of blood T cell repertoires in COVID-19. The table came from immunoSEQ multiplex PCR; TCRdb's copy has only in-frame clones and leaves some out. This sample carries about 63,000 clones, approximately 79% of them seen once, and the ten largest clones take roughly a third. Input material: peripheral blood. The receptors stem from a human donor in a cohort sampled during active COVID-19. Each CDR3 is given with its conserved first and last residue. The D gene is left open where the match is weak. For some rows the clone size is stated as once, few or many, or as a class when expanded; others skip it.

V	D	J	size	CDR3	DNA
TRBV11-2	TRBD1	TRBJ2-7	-	CASSQGAVGSYEQYF	TGTGCCAGCAGTCAGGGGGCTGTCGGCTCCTACGAGCAGTACTTC
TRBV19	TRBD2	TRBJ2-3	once	CASSRLAGGPSADTQYF	TGTGCCAGTAGTCGCTTAGCGGGAGGGCCCTCGGCAGATACGCAGTATTTT
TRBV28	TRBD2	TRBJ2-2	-	CASSSAGGPRVGELFF	TGTGCCAGCAGTTCAGCGGGAGGGCCCCGGGTCGGGGAGCTGTTTTTT
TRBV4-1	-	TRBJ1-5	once	CASSQVGGQNGQPQHF	TGCGCCAGCAGCCAAGTCGGAGGACAGAACGGTCAGCCCCAGCATTTT
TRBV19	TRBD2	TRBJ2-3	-	CASSRGGTDTQYF	TGTGCCAGTAGTAGGGGAGGGACAGATACGCAGTATTTT
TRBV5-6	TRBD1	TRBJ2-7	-	CASSFTTGYSTYEQYF	TGTGCCAGCAGCTTTACGACAGGGTACAGCACCTACGAGCAGTACTTC
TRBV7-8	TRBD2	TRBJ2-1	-	CASSLSGSGTSGINEQFF	TGTGCCAGCAGCTTAAGTGGGTCCGGGACTAGCGGTATCAATGAGCAGTTCTTC
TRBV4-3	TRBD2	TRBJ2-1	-	CASSRQLAGSYNEQFF	TGCGCCAGCAGCCGCCAACTAGCGGGCTCCTACAATGAGCAGTTCTTC
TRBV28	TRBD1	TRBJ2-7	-	CASSFTGGGTYEQYF	TGTGCCAGCAGTTTTACAGGGGGAGGCACCTACGAGCAGTACTTC
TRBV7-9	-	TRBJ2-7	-	CASSFDGNSYEQYF	TGTGCCAGCAGCTTCGACGGGAACTCCTACGAGCAGTACTTC
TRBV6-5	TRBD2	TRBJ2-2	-	CASTSGRVGELFF	TGTGCCAGCACTAGCGGGAGGGTCGGGGAGCTGTTTTTT
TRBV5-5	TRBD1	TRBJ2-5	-	CASNFLQGAETQYF	TGTGCCAGCAATTTTTTACAGGGGGCAGAGACCCAGTACTTC
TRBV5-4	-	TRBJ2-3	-	CASQGTQYF	TGTGCCAGCCAGGGTACGCAGTATTTT
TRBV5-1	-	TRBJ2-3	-	CASSLAKGVRTDTQYF	TGCGCCAGCAGCTTGGCAAAAGGGGTAAGGACAGATACGCAGTATTTT
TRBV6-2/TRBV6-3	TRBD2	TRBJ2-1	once	CASSLSTLAGGNEQFF	TGTGCCAGCAGCCTCTCAACTCTAGCGGGAGGAAATGAGCAGTTCTTC
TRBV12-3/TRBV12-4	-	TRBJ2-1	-	CASSREGRGQQFF	TGTGCCAGCAGCCGAGAGGGTCGCGGGCAGCAGTTCTTC
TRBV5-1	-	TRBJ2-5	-	CASSLVDPSRETQYF	TGCGCCAGCAGCTTGGTCGATCCCTCCAGGGAGACCCAGTACTTC
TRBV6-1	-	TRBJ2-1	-	CASSEERVTTNEQFF	TGTGCCAGCAGTGAAGAGCGGGTTACAACCAATGAGCAGTTCTTC
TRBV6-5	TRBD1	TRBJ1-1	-	CASSYSKGAHTEAFF	TGTGCCAGCAGTTACTCGAAGGGGGCACACACTGAAGCTTTCTTT
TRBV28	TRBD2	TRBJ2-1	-	CASSFPGLAGAHEQFF	TGTGCCAGCAGTTTTCCCGGACTAGCGGGAGCGCATGAGCAGTTCTTC
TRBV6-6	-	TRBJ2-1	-	CASRTYGTTTGNEQFF	TGTGCCAGCAGAACATATGGGACAACAACGGGGAATGAGCAGTTCTTC
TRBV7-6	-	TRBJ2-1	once	CASSLASNRYNEQFF	TGTGCCAGCAGCTTAGCGTCTAATCGCTACAATGAGCAGTTCTTC
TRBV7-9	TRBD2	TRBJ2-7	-	CASSLSRLAGEQYF	TGTGCCAGCAGCTTATCGAGACTAGCGGGCGAGCAGTACTTC
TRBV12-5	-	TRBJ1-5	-	CASGLGQGVDQPQHF	TGTGCTAGTGGTTTGGGTCAGGGCGTCGATCAGCCCCAGCATTTT
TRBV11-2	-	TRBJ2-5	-	CASSSRETQYF	TGTGCCAGCAGCTCGAGAGAGACCCAGTACTTC
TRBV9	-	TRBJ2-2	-	CASSVALGDTGELFF	TGTGCCAGCAGCGTAGCCCTCGGGGACACCGGGGAGCTGTTTTTT
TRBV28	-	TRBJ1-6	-	CASSFWESHNSPLHF	TGTGCCAGCAGTTTCTGGGAGAGTCATAATTCACCCCTCCACTTT
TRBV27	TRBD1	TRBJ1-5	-	CASSPDRVQPQHF	TGTGCCAGCAGTCCTGACAGGGTTCAGCCCCAGCATTTT
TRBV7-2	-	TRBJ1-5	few	CASSLQGHQPQHF	TGTGCCAGCAGCTTACAGGGGCATCAGCCCCAGCATTTT
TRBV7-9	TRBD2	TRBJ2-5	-	CASSRAGAQETQYF	TGTGCCAGCAGCCGAGCGGGGGCCCAAGAGACCCAGTACTTC
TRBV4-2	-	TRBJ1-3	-	CASSQGTRTEAGNTIYF	TGTGCCAGCAGCCAAGGCACTAGGACGGAAGCTGGAAACACCATATATTTT
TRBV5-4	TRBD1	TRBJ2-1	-	CASSPGTGSYNEQFF	TGTGCCAGCAGCCCCGGGACAGGCTCCTACAATGAGCAGTTCTTC
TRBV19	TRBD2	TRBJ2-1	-	CASHPTGTSGFNEQFF	TGTGCCAGTCACCCAACCGGGACTAGCGGGTTCAATGAGCAGTTCTTC
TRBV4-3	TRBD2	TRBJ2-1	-	CASSQAGGHNEQFF	TGCGCCAGCAGCCAAGCGGGAGGGCACAATGAGCAGTTCTTC
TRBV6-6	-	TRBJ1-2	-	CASSYNRDGYTF	TGTGCCAGCAGTTATAACAGGGATGGCTACACCTTC
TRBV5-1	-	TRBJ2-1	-	CASSFGSGYNEQFF	TGCGCCAGCAGCTTTGGTAGCGGATACAATGAGCAGTTCTTC
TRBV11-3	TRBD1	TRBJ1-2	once	CASSLATGIHGYTF	TGTGCCAGCAGCCTGGCGACAGGGATTCATGGCTACACCTTC
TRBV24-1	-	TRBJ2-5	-	CATSAPGNQETQYF	TGTGCCACCAGTGCACCGGGAAACCAAGAGACCCAGTACTTC
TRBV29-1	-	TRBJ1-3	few	CSVGGGGNSGNTIYF	TGCAGCGTTGGAGGGGGGGGCAACTCTGGAAACACCATATATTTT
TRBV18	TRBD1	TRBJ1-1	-	CASSPQGRGKMTEAFF	TGTGCCAGCTCACCACAGGGCAGGGGGAAAATGACTGAAGCTTTCTTT
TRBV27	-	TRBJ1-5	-	CASSLFGQGNQPQHF	TGTGCCAGCAGTTTATTCGGGCAGGGGAATCAGCCCCAGCATTTT
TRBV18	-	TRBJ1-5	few	CASSPLAGSSNQPQHF	TGTGCCAGCTCACCACTGGCAGGTAGTAGCAATCAGCCCCAGCATTTT
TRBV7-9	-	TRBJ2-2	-	CASSLNVLRTGELFF	TGTGCCAGCAGCTTAAATGTGCTGCGGACCGGGGAGCTGTTTTTT
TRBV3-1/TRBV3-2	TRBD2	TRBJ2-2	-	CASSQAQTSGSGELFF	TGTGCCAGCAGCCAAGCGCAGACTAGCGGGAGTGGGGAGCTGTTTTTT
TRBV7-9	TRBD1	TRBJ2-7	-	CASSSKGETGTYEQYF	TGTGCCAGCAGCTCCAAAGGAGAGACAGGGACCTACGAGCAGTACTTC
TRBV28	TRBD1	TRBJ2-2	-	CASSLFGQGAAGELFF	TGTGCCAGCAGTTTATTTGGGCAGGGGGCCGCCGGGGAGCTGTTTTTT
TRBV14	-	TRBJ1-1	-	CASSQRRPPLWGDAFF	TGTGCCAGCAGCCAAAGAAGGCCCCCATTGTGGGGAGACGCTTTCTTT
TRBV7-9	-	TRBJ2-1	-	CASSFRQDNEQFF	TGTGCCAGCAGCTTCCGACAGGACAATGAGCAGTTCTTC
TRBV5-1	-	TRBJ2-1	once	CASSSGLPAEQFF	TGCGCCAGCAGCTCGGGTCTCCCTGCTGAGCAGTTCTTC
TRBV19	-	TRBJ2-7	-	CASSIGGRRSSYEQYF	TGTGCCAGTAGTATAGGCGGCAGAAGGAGCTCCTACGAGCAGTACTTC
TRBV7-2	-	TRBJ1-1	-	CASSLAMNTEAFF	TGTGCCAGCAGCTTAGCCATGAACACTGAAGCTTTCTTT
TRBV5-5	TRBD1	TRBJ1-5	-	CASSGMTGIMSNQPQHF	TGTGCCAGCAGCGGGATGACAGGGATAATGAGCAATCAGCCCCAGCATTTT
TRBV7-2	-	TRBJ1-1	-	CASSLPWQGELSRNTEAFF	TGTGCCAGCAGCTTACCCTGGCAGGGCGAACTCTCCAGGAACACTGAAGCTTTCTTT
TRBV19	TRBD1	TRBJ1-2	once	CASSHRDSHGYTF	TGTGCCAGTAGTCATAGGGACAGCCATGGCTACACCTTC
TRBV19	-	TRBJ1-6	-	CASGGLNNSPLHF	TGTGCCAGTGGAGGACTAAATAATTCACCCCTCCACTTT